These 30 T cell receptor beta chains came from one sample sequenced in a study of blood T cell repertoires in COVID-19. Repertoires were generated with immunoSEQ multiplex PCR, while TCRdb's copy carries only in-frame clones and drops some. This table holds 280,000 or so clones, 90% found once. Sequences were obtained from PBMCs or T cells enriched from blood (not recorded which). These receptors were collected from a woman aged 18-30 years with acute COVID-19.

The gene calls are TRBV12-3 or TRBV12-4 and TRBJ1-6; no definite D call. V was cut by 4 bases and J by 4 bases, with 5 bases left in between. CDR3 length: 13 residues. The CDR3, as DNA: TGTGCCAGCAGTTCAACTTATAATTCACCCCTCCACTTT. Its translation: CASSSTYNSPLHF.

The chain employs TRBV11-2 and TRBJ1-5, with D perhaps matching TRBD1 (6 bases). The CDR3 length is 15 residues. Germline CDR1 reads SGHAT; CDR2 reads FQNNGV. V was pared by 3 bases and J by 3 bases, with 12 bases between. CDR3 residues: CASSFSSGVNQPQHF. CDR3 in DNA: TGTGCCAGCAGCTTTTCATCAGGGGTCAATCAGCCCCAGCATTTT.

The chain is built from TRBV3-1 (or the pseudogene TRBV3-2) and TRBJ1-1; TRBD1 matches at 9 bases. The V and J ends lost 6 bases and 7 bases, in that order; junction bases with no gene match: 21. Germline loops: CDR1 LGHDT, CDR2 YNNKEL (reference sequence). CDR3 length: 18 amino acids. The CDR3 nucleotides are TGTGCCAGCAGGCCTATGATCAGGGAGGCCGGGACAGGGTTTGAAGCTTTCTTT. It yields the protein CASRPMIREAGTGFEAFF.

CDR3 region: CASSLEVSASHEQYF. CDR3 coding DNA: TGCGCCAGCAGCTTGGAGGTGTCGGCTAGTCACGAGCAGTACTTC. This sequence joins TRBV5-1 and TRBJ2-7; D not certain. Germline CDR1 and CDR2: SGHRS and YFSETQ. The germline V and J ends were trimmed by 0 bases and 5 bases, with 15 bases remaining between them. The CDR3 runs to 15 residues.

The gene calls are TRBV18 and TRBJ2-7; 11 bases match TRBD1. Germline CDR1 is KGHSH and CDR2 is LQKENI. This CDR3 is built from 16 residues. V lost 3 bases to trimming and J lost 5 bases; unmatched junction nucleotides: 9. The CDR3 reads CASSPPRTGGSDEQYF. CDR3 nucleotide sequence: TGTGCCAGCTCACCCCCCCGGACAGGGGGCTCGGACGAGCAGTACTTC.

The rearrangement uses TRBV6-5 and TRBJ1-5; maybe TRBD1 (5 bases). The CDR3 sequence is 13 residues long. Trimming took off 6 bases at V and 5 bases at J, with 11 bases between the two ends. CDR1 and CDR2 (germline): MNHEY, SVGAGI. The CDR3, as DNA: TGTGCCAGCAGCCGACAGAAATATCAGCCCCAGCATTTT. Encoded protein: CASSRQKYQPQHF.

This clone was picked up one time. The V gene is TRBV9, the J gene TRBJ2-5; D perhaps matches TRBD2 (5 bases). There are 14 residues in the CDR3. The V gene lost 0 bases and the J gene lost 2 bases, with 8 bases spanning the gap. CDR1 SGDLS and CDR2 YYNGEE come from the germline V gene. This chain's CDR3 is CASSVDEGQETQYF. CDR3 nucleotide sequence: TGTGCCAGCAGCGTAGATGAGGGTCAAGAGACCCAGTACTTC.

Sample share makes this clone medium-sized. This rearrangement joins TRBV5-6 to TRBJ2-7; TRBD1 matches 7 bases. V dropped 4 bases and J dropped 2; count of bases not matched to a gene: 6. The CDR3 contains 14 residues. The germline gives CDR1 SGHDT, CDR2 YYEEEE. The CDR3 coding sequence is TGTGCCAGCAGCGCGACAGGGTCCCCCTACGAGCAGTACTTC. As protein: CASSATGSPYEQYF. The full variable domain, completed using reference TRBV5-6 and TRBJ2-7, is DAGVTQSPTHLIKTRGQQVTLRCSPKSGHDTVSWYQQALGQGPQFIFQYYEEEERQRGNFPDRFSGHQFPNYSSELNVNALLLGDSALYLCASSATGSPYEQYFGPGTRLTVT.

This clone was counted a few times. The identical CDR3 is also encoded by other nucleotide sequences in the sample. This chain joins TRBV28 and TRBJ2-7, with 8 bases matching TRBD2. The CDR3 has 14 residues. Germline V gives CDR1 MDHEN, CDR2 SYDVKM. The V and J ends lost 2 bases and 0 bases, in that order; junction bases with no gene match: 0. The CDR3 spells CASSLLAGSYEQYF. The CDR3 DNA follows: TGTGCCAGCAGTTTACTAGCGGGCTCCTACGAGCAGTACTTC. Supplemented by reference TRBV28 and TRBJ2-7, the full variable domain reads DVKVTQSSRYLVKRTGEKVFLECVQDMDHENMFWYRQDPGLGLRLIYFSYDVKMKEKGDIPEGYSVSREKKERFSLILESASTNQTSMYLCASSLLAGSYEQYFGPGTRLTVT.

The chain has TRBV27 and TRBJ1-5; perhaps TRBD1 as D (6 bases). Germline lookup yields CDR1 MNHEY and CDR2 SMNVEV (reference sequence). The CDR3 loop spans 14 amino acids. The V gene lost 5 bases and the J gene lost 6 bases, with 14 bases spanning the gap. DNA for the CDR3: TGTGCCAGCAGTGAGCACAGGGTAGGTCAGCCCCAGCATTTT. Protein: CASSEHRVGQPQHF.

As DNA, the CDR3 is TGCGCCAGCAGCTTGGCCTCGTACAGACAATACAATGAGCAGTTCTTC. This translates into CASSLASYRQYNEQFF. This rearrangement joins TRBV5-1 to TRBJ2-1; D ambiguous. With 0 bases removed from V and 4 bases from J, the gap between germline ends came to 14 bases. The CDR3 runs to 16 residues. Per germline, CDR1 SGHRS and CDR2 YFSETQ.

This clone was counted once. The chain links TRBV5-4 to TRBJ2-7; 8 bases fit TRBD1. The CDR3 spans 15 residues. With V trimmed by 3 bases and J by 6 bases, 11 bases remained unmatched. Germline V gene lookup returns CDR1 SGHNT and CDR2 YYREEE (reference sequence). CDR3 in amino acids: CASSSTGTGLPEQYF. The DNA of the CDR3 is TGTGCCAGCAGCTCCACGGGGACAGGTCTTCCCGAGCAGTACTTC.

The chain recombines TRBV7-9 with TRBJ1-2; weak D call: TRBD1 (6 bases). The CDR3 consists of 13 residues. V shed 5 bases and J shed 4 bases, with 11 bases lying between them. Per the germline V gene, CDR1 is SEHNR and CDR2 is FQNEAQ (reference sequence). As DNA, the CDR3 is TGTGCCAGCAGCAGAGACAGGACCTATGGCTACACCTTC. Amino acid sequence: CASSRDRTYGYTF.

The chain combines TRBV5-1 with TRBJ2-2; a possible D gene is TRBD1 (6 bases). The germline V gene has CDR1 SGHRS and CDR2 YFSETQ. Trimming removed 1 base at V and 0 bases at J, with 10 bases between. The CDR3 contains 16 residues. CDR3 DNA sequence: TGCGCCAGCAGCTTGCGGCAGGGGCCGAACACCGGGGAGCTGTTTTTT. Protein sequence: CASSLRQGPNTGELFF.

The chain combines TRBV2 with TRBJ1-5, with a weak D call TRBD1 (6 bases). V gave up 3 bases and J gave up 0 bases, with 12 bases separating them. Germline loops: CDR1 SNHLY, CDR2 FYNNEI. The CDR3 has 16 amino acids. The chain's CDR3 is CASSEDSRYSNQPQHF. The CDR3 bases are TGTGCCAGCAGTGAGGACAGCCGGTATAGCAATCAGCCCCAGCATTTT.

The rearrangement joins TRBV25-1 to TRBJ2-2; 10 nucleotides line up with TRBD2. Trimming at V came to 4 bases and at J to 7 bases, leaving 3 bases not matched to a gene. CDR1 MGHDK and CDR2 SYGVNS come from the germline V gene. The CDR3 loop spans 14 amino acids. The CDR3 is CASSASGRSGELFF. In nucleotides, the CDR3 is TGTGCCAGCAGTGCTAGCGGGAGAAGCGGGGAGCTGTTTTTT. Full variable domain (remainder filled in from reference TRBV25-1 and TRBJ2-2): EADIYQTPRYLVIGTGKKITLECSQTMGHDKMYWYQQDPGMELHLIHYSYGVNSTEKGDLSSESTVSRIRTEHFPLTLESARPSHTSQYLCASSASGRSGELFFGEGSRLTVL.

The chain is built from TRBV5-1 and TRBJ1-6; the D gene is possibly TRBD1 (5 bases). Germline CDR1 SGHRS, CDR2 YFSETQ. The length of the CDR3 is 19 residues. Between the trimmed V and J ends, which lost 1 base and 7 bases, there was a span of 24 bases. CDR3 protein: CASSLTHLNRQLENSPLHF. Written as DNA, the CDR3 is TGCGCCAGCAGCTTGACCCACCTAAATCGACAGCTTGAAAATTCACCCCTCCACTTT.

The count of this clone is one. The rearrangement links TRBV27 to TRBJ1-2, with D perhaps matching TRBD1 (6 bases). The germline V gene encodes CDR1 MNHEY and CDR2 SMNVEV (reference sequence). The CDR3 has 14 amino acids. V lost 2 bases and J lost 5, with 12 bases in between. DNA of the CDR3: TGTGCCAGCAGTTTAGGAGGACAGAGGTATGGCTACACCTTC. This encodes CASSLGGQRYGYTF.

The chain joins TRBV7-9 to TRBJ2-1, with 7 nucleotides matching TRBD2. This CDR3 has 16 amino acids. Per germline, CDR1 SEHNR and CDR2 FQNEAQ (reference sequence). Trimming took 1 base from V and 7 from J; bases not matched to a gene: 10. CDR3: CASSLVFLADWNEQFF. DNA of the CDR3: TGTGCCAGCAGCTTAGTTTTTCTAGCGGATTGGAATGAGCAGTTCTTC.

The rearrangement links TRBV18 to TRBJ2-7; D might be TRBD1 (5 bases). Germline V lookup: CDR1 KGHSH, CDR2 LQKENI. Trimming took off 4 bases at V and 4 bases at J, with 11 bases between the two ends. This CDR3 is 13 amino acids long. Here the CDR3 reads CASSQTDSYEQYF. The CDR3, as DNA: TGTGCCAGCTCACAGACAGATAGTTACGAGCAGTACTTC.

This sequence joins TRBV11-3 and TRBJ1-3, with 7 bases aligning to TRBD1. The V gene's germline CDR1 is SGHNT and CDR2 YENEEA. There are 15 residues in the CDR3. The J segment lost 2 bases and the V segment lost 5 bases, leaving 6 bases of the junction unmatched. The CDR3 reads CASSDTGTAGNTIYF. For the CDR3, the DNA is TGTGCCAGCAGCGATACCGGGACAGCTGGAAACACCATATATTTT.

This sequence joins TRBV6-2 or TRBV6-3 and TRBJ1-4; TRBD1 is a possible D gene (5 bases). Germline CDR1 is MNHEY and CDR2 is SVGEGT. V shed 3 bases and J shed 4 bases, with 21 bases lying between them. CDR3 length equals 18 residues. DNA of the CDR3: TGTGCCAGCAGTTATGGCTCCGGAGGGGAGAGCAGTAATGAAAAACTGTTTTTT. It specifies CASSYGSGGESSNEKLFF.

The chain has TRBV7-2 and TRBJ2-1; TRBD2 agrees at 9 bases. CDR3 size: 16 residues. V was pared by 5 bases and J by 3 bases, with 8 bases of the junction left unmatched. Looked up from germline, CDR1 is SGHTA and CDR2 is FQGNSA. CDR3 region: CASSATLAGNYNEQFF. The CDR3 DNA reads TGTGCCAGCAGCGCAACACTAGCGGGCAACTACAATGAGCAGTTCTTC.

The chain recombines TRBV28 with TRBJ2-7; tentatively, D is TRBD2 (6 bases). With 6 bases removed from V and 2 bases from J, the gap between germline ends came to 11 bases. Germline loops: CDR1 MDHEN, CDR2 SYDVKM. The CDR3 covers 13 residues. This chain's CDR3 is CASRASATYEQYF. The CDR3 DNA reads TGTGCCAGCAGGGCTAGCGCAACCTACGAGCAGTACTTC.

This clone is a singleton in its sample. The chain uses TRBV4-1 and TRBJ2-1; weak D call: TRBD2 (6 bases). Germline V CDR1 and CDR2: MGHRA, YSYEKL. This CDR3 has 15 residues. The ends were cut back, 2 bases at V and 1 base at J, with 9 bases in the middle. The CDR3: CASSQLAGSYNEQFF. CDR3 coding DNA: TGCGCCAGCAGCCAATTGGCGGGGTCCTACAATGAGCAGTTCTTC.

The V and J genes are TRBV29-1 and TRBJ2-7; 10 bases are a match to TRBD2. J was trimmed by 5 bases and V by 6 bases; bases with no gene match: 10. This CDR3 is 14 amino acids long. The germline CDR1 and CDR2 sequences are SQVTM and ANQGSEA. The CDR3 loop reads CSVETTSGYDEQYF. CDR3 in DNA: TGCAGCGTCGAAACGACTAGCGGGTATGACGAGCAGTACTTC.

This chain connects TRBV19 to TRBJ1-5, with 10 nucleotides matching TRBD1. Trimming at V came to 3 bases and at J to 6 bases, leaving 5 bases not matched to a gene. Germline V gives CDR1 LNHDA, CDR2 SQIVND (reference sequence). The CDR3 is 15 residues long. The CDR3 DNA sequence: TGTGCCAGTAGTATGGCCGGGACAGGGGTTCAGCCCCAGCATTTT. Protein product: CASSMAGTGVQPQHF.

The V gene is TRBV10-1, the J gene TRBJ2-3; 8 positions agree with TRBD2. CDR1 is WNHNN, CDR2 SYGVQD, per germline (reference sequence). This CDR3 comprises 16 residues. V gave up 4 bases and J gave up 3 bases; unmatched junction bases: 9. CDR3 nucleotide sequence: TGCGCCAGCAGTGCCCCGACTAGCGCGAGGACAGATACGCAGTATTTT. Protein product: CASSAPTSARTDTQYF.

The rearrangement links TRBV2 to TRBJ1-5; D remains ambiguous. Trimming shortened V by 5 bases and J by 7 bases, and 18 bases separated the two germline ends. The germline gives CDR1 SNHLY, CDR2 FYNNEI. The length of the CDR3 is 15 residues. The CDR3 spells CASSQSGRETQPQHF. The CDR3 DNA reads TGTGCCAGCAGTCAATCGGGTCGGGAGACCCAGCCCCAGCATTTT.

This sequence joins TRBV24-1 and TRBJ2-2; D ambiguous. The CDR3 sequence is 13 residues long. V was clipped by 0 bases and J by 6 bases, with 4 bases between them. Germline CDR1 reads KGHDR; CDR2 reads SFDVKD. CDR3 nucleotides: TGTGCCACCAGTGATTTGAGCCCCGGGGAGCTGTTTTTT. Residues: CATSDLSPGELFF.